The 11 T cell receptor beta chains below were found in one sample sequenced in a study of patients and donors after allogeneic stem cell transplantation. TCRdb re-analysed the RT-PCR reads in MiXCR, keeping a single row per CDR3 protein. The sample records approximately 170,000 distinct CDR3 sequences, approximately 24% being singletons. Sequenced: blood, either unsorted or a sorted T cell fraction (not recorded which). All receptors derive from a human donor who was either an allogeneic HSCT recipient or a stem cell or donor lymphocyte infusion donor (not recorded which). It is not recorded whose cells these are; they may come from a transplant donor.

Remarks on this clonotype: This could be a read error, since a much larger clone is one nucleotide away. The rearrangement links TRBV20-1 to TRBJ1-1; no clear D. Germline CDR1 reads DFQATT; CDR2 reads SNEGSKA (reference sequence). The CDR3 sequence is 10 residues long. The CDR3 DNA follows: TGCAGTGCCAGATGGACTGAATCTTTCTTT. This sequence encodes CSARWTESFF.

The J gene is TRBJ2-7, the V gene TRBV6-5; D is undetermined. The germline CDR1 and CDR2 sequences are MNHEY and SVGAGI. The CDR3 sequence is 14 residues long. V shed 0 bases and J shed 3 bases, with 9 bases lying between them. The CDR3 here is CASSYSRSLYEQYF. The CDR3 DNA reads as TGTGCCAGCAGTTACTCGAGGAGTCTCTACGAGCAGTACTTC.

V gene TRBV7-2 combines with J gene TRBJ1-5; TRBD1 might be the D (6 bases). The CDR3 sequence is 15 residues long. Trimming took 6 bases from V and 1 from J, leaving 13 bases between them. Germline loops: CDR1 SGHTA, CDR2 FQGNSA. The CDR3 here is CASSPQQGSNQPQHF. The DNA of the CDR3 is TGTGCCAGCAGTCCTCAACAGGGCAGCAATCAGCCCCAGCATTTT.

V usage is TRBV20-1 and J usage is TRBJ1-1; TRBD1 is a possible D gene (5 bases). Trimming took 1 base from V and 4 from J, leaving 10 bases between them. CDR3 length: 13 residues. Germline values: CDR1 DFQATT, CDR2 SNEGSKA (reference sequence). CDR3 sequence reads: CSARGGLTTEAFF. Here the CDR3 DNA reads TGCAGTGCTAGAGGGGGCCTTACCACTGAAGCTTTCTTT.

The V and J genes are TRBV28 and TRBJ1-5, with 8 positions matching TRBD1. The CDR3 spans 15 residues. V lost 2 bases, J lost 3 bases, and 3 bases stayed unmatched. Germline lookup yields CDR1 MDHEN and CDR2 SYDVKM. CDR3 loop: CASSLRDRINQPQHF. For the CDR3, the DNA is TGTGCCAGCAGTTTACGGGACAGGATCAATCAGCCCCAGCATTTT.

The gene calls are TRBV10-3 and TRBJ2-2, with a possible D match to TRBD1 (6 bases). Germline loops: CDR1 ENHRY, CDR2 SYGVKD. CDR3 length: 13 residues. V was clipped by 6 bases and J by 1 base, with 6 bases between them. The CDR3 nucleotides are TGTGCCATCAGGGACAGGAACACCGGGGAGCTGTTTTTT. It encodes CAIRDRNTGELFF.

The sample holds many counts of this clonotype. The CDR3 is CASSQRPVGAGAEAFF. CDR3 nucleotide sequence: TGTGCCAGCAGCCAACGACCAGTAGGGGCTGGGGCTGAAGCTTTCTTT. The rearrangement links TRBV11-1 to TRBJ1-1, with a tentative D call TRBD1 (5 bases). Germline CDR1 and CDR2: SGHAT and FQDESV (reference sequence). CDR3 length equals 16 residues. Trimming took 5 bases from V and 6 from J, leaving 22 bases between them.

Here the CDR3 DNA reads TGTGCCAGCAGTCCGCGACAGGGGGCCATTGAAGCTTTCTTT. Protein product: CASSPRQGAIEAFF. J is TRBJ1-1 and V is TRBV12-3 or TRBV12-4, with 10 bases fitting TRBD1. CDR3 length: 14 amino acids. The V segment lost 5 bases and the J segment 7 bases; nucleotides outside the gene matches: 7.

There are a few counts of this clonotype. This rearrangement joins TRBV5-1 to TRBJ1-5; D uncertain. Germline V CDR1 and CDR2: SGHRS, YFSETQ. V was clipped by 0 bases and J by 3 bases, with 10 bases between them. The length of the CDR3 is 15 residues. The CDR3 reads CASSLGGGNNQPQHF. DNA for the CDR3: TGCGCCAGCAGCTTGGGCGGTGGTAACAATCAGCCCCAGCATTTT.

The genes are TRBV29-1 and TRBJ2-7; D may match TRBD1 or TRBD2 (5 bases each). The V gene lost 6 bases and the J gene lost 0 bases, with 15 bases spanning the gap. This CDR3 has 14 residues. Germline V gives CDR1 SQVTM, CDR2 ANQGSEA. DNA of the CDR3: TGCAGCGTCGTGGGGGTACCGAGCTCCTACGAGCAGTACTTC. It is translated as CSVVGVPSSYEQYF.

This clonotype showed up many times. The CDR3 coding sequence is TGCGCCAGCAGCCAACGGACGTGGAGCTCTGGAAACACCATATATTTT. Translation gives CASSQRTWSSGNTIYF. The chain is built from TRBV5-1 and TRBJ1-3; D gene unclear. Germline V lookup: CDR1 SGHRS, CDR2 YFSETQ. V was trimmed by 4 bases and J by 0 bases, leaving 14 bases between them. This CDR3 is built from 16 residues.